The 28 T cell receptor beta chains below come from one sample, sequenced in a study of T cells after posttransplantation cyclophosphamide. Busulfan-fludarabine conditioning, marrow transplant, and cyclophosphamide on days +3 and +4 were administered. Measured with immunoSEQ multiplex PCR; TCRdb has only the in-frame clones, and not every one. The table lists approximately 10,000 clones, with no singletons. The sample consisted of PBMCs, taken 350 to 380 days after allogeneic stem cell transplant with posttransplant cyclophosphamide. These receptors were collected from a male patient in his fifties who received an allogeneic stem cell transplant from a related donor and was CMV-positive. The T cells may partly be graft donor cells.

By share, this clone counts as medium-sized (0.01 to 0.1%). This chain links TRBV6-5 with TRBJ1-5, with no clear D. Germline assignment: CDR1 MNHEY and CDR2 SVGAGI. The CDR3 is made up of 13 amino acids. V was pared by 4 bases and J by 3 bases, with 7 bases between. The CDR3 DNA is TGTGCCAGCAGTTCTTACTACAATCAGCCCCAGCATTTT. Protein product: CASSSYYNQPQHF.

This clone is termed medium-sized. The CDR3 is CASSRSGAGDVTDTQYF. DNA for the CDR3: TGCGCCAGCAGCCGGTCGGGAGCGGGGGATGTCACAGATACGCAGTATTTT. The V call is TRBV4-3, the J call TRBJ2-3, with 8 positions matching TRBD2. The CDR3 contains 17 residues. Looked up from germline, CDR1 is LGHNA and CDR2 is YSLEER. J gave up 2 bases and V 4 bases, and 11 bases lay outside the gene matches.

This clone has just a few counts. A read error may produce the germline difference seen at one junction end. This chain joins TRBV27 and TRBJ2-2, with TRBD1 identical over 7 bases. The CDR3 loop spans 16 amino acids. CDR1 is MNHEY and CDR2 is SMNVEV in the germline V gene (reference sequence). CDR3 DNA sequence: TGTGCCAGCGGTTTTCCCCACGACAGGGACACCGGGGAGCTGTTTTTT. Protein product: CASGFPHDRDTGELFF.

The table lists this clone with many counts. This chain uses TRBV5-6 with TRBJ1-1, with D perhaps TRBD1 (6 bases). Germline loops: CDR1 SGHDT, CDR2 YYEEEE. This CDR3 has 14 amino acids. The ends were cut back, 1 base at V and 4 bases at J, with 11 bases in the middle. This CDR3 is CASSLRGIGTEAFF. The CDR3 DNA sequence: TGTGCCAGCAGCTTGAGGGGGATTGGCACTGAAGCTTTCTTT.

By frequency in the sample, this clone is medium-sized (0.01 to 0.1%). The rearrangement links TRBV6-1 to TRBJ2-5; D is possibly TRBD1 (6 bases). The V and J ends lost 7 bases and 0 bases respectively, with 15 bases between them. This CDR3 comprises 15 residues. Germline V CDR1 and CDR2: MNHNS, SASEGT. Written as DNA, the CDR3 is TGTGCCAGCACCCTATCGGACAGACACCAAGAGACCCAGTACTTC. Translating gives CASTLSDRHQETQYF.

This clone was counted at least ten times. This chain links TRBV4-3 with TRBJ2-2; possible D gene TRBD1, 5 bases. The CDR3 covers 13 residues. Germline assignment: CDR1 LGHNA and CDR2 YSLEER. Deletions cut 5 bases from V and 6 bases from J, with 10 bases between. CDR3 DNA sequence: TGCGCCAGCAGCTTACAGGCCGCCGGGGAGCTGTTTTTT. Translating gives CASSLQAAGELFF.

This clone has a count of ten or more. V and J are TRBV11-2 and TRBJ2-5; D unresolved. V lost 2 bases and J 4 bases, leaving 5 bases between the germline ends. Germline V gives CDR1 SGHAT, CDR2 FQNNGV. CDR3 length equals 12 residues. CDR3 sequence: CASSLSRETQYF. CDR3 nucleotides: TGTGCCAGCAGCTTATCCCGAGAGACCCAGTACTTC.

This clone counts as medium-sized. V is TRBV5-1 and J is TRBJ2-5; tentative D call: TRBD1 (7 bases). The CDR3 consists of 14 residues. The germline V gene has CDR1 SGHRS and CDR2 YFSETQ. Trimming took 3 bases from V and 5 from J, leaving 14 bases between them. DNA for the CDR3: TGCGCCAGCAGCTCGCAGGGGGGCCAGGAGACCCAGTACTTC. As protein: CASSSQGGQETQYF.

The sample holds many counts of this clone. The chain employs TRBV6-5 and TRBJ1-3; no clear D. Germline V gene lookup returns CDR1 MNHEY and CDR2 SVGAGI. This CDR3 has 14 amino acids. Trimming stripped 6 bases from V and 2 bases from J, with 11 bases between. CDR3 nucleotides: TGTGCCAGCAGGACCCGAGGCACTGGAAACACCATATATTTT. Its protein product is CASRTRGTGNTIYF.

This clone was observed many times. This chain connects TRBV27 to TRBJ2-3; TRBD1 might be the D (6 bases). V was shortened by 4 bases and J by 2 bases, with 22 bases between the two germline ends. The CDR3 extends over 18 amino acids. Germline CDR1 is MNHEY and CDR2 is SMNVEV (reference sequence). CDR3 region: CASSSRPPGHKSTDTQYF. In nucleotides, the CDR3 is TGTGCCAGCAGTTCCCGACCCCCGGGACATAAATCCACAGATACGCAGTATTTT.

In this sample, this clone turned up many times. The rearrangement joins TRBV5-1 to TRBJ2-3, with a tentative D call TRBD2 (6 bases). CDR1 is SGHRS, CDR2 YFSETQ, per germline. The CDR3 is 14 amino acids. Trimming removed 5 bases at V and 0 bases at J, with 10 bases between. The CDR3 is CASSTGTSTDTQYF. The CDR3 DNA sequence: TGCGCCAGCAGTACCGGGACTAGCACAGATACGCAGTATTTT.

This clone has at least ten counts. Within the sample, other DNA sequences also encode this same CDR3. The V call is TRBV18, the J call TRBJ1-1; the D gene is possibly TRBD1 (5 bases). The CDR3 spans 14 residues. Trimming took off 1 base at V and 5 bases at J, with 11 bases between the two ends. From germline, CDR1 is KGHSH and CDR2 LQKENI. The CDR3 region is CASSPRVGGTEAFF. CDR3 nucleotides: TGTGCCAGCTCACCACGGGTGGGGGGGACTGAAGCTTTCTTT. The entire variable domain, with the rest obtained from reference TRBV18 and TRBJ1-1, is as follows: NAGVMQNPRHLVRRRGQEARLRCSPMKGHSHVYWYRQLPEEGLKFMVYLQKENIIDESGMPKERFSAEFPKEGPSILRIQQVVRGDSAAYFCASSPRVGGTEAFFGQGTRLTVV.

This clone has at least ten counts. The chain couples TRBV29-1 to TRBJ1-2; D unclear. CDR3 length: 14 amino acids. Germline V lookup: CDR1 SQVTM, CDR2 ANQGSEA. V was clipped by 3 bases and J by 3 bases, with 14 bases between them. The CDR3 DNA reads TGCAGCGTTGAGGGAAGACGGGAGGACTATGGCTACACCTTC. Amino acids: CSVEGRREDYGYTF.

Many counts were recorded for this clone. The chain has TRBV10-3 and TRBJ2-1; D might be TRBD2 (6 bases). Looked up from germline, CDR1 is ENHRY and CDR2 is SYGVKD. CDR3 length equals 14 residues. The V end lost 6 bases, the J end lost 8 bases, and 17 bases lay between the germline ends. CDR3 in DNA: TGTGCCATCAGGGGAGCCCCAGGGACTGATGAGCAGTTCTTC. It encodes CAIRGAPGTDEQFF.

This clone was counted at least ten times. The gene calls are TRBV28 and TRBJ2-3; maybe TRBD1 (6 bases). CDR1 and CDR2 (germline): MDHEN, SYDVKM. This CDR3 has 16 residues. V shed 6 bases and J shed 6 bases, with 22 bases lying between them. In nucleotides, the CDR3 is TGTGCCAGCAGACCCCCAGGACAGACTTTCGGGGATACGCAGTATTTT. Translation: CASRPPGQTFGDTQYF. The whole variable domain, filled in from reference TRBV28 and TRBJ2-3, reads DVKVTQSSRYLVKRTGEKVFLECVQDMDHENMFWYRQDPGLGLRLIYFSYDVKMKEKGDIPEGYSVSREKKERFSLILESASTNQTSMYLCASRPPGQTFGDTQYFGPGTRLTVL.

This clone was counted at least ten times. V usage is TRBV7-2 and J usage is TRBJ2-5, with TRBD2 identical over 8 bases. With 1 base clipped from V and 7 bases from J, the junction kept 2 bases outside the gene matches. Germline assignment: CDR1 SGHTA and CDR2 FQGNSA. The length of the CDR3 is 13 residues. As DNA, the CDR3 is TGTGCCAGCAGCTTAGGTCTAGCGGGGACCCAGTACTTC. Amino acid sequence: CASSLGLAGTQYF.

In this sample, this clone is medium-sized (0.01 to 0.1%). The V call is TRBV21-1, the J call TRBJ1-1; TRBD1 is the table's D call, not checked against the DNA. TRBV21-1 is a known pseudogene. The CDR3 is 15 residues long. The CDR3 DNA is TGTGCCAGCAGCAAAGGGGGACAGTCGAACACTGAAGCTTTCTTT. It codes for CASSKGGQSNTEAFF.

This clone was seen many times. The chain recombines TRBV5-1 with TRBJ1-4; 7 nucleotides line up with TRBD1. The CDR3 loop spans 14 amino acids. Unmatched junction bases numbered 6, after V lost 0 bases and J lost 10 bases. The germline V gene encodes CDR1 SGHRS and CDR2 YFSETQ. The CDR3 sequence is CASSLATGSGKLFF. CDR3 bases: TGCGCCAGCAGCTTGGCGACAGGGAGCGGAAAACTGTTTTTT.

The chain is built from TRBV7-9 and TRBJ2-3, with TRBD1 as a possible D gene (5 bases). CDR3 length: 17 amino acids. Between the trimmed V and J ends, which lost 6 bases and 4 bases, there was a span of 23 bases. Germline V CDR1 and CDR2: SEHNR, FQNEAQ (reference sequence). In nucleotides, the CDR3 is TGTGCCAGCAGTAACAGCAGGGTCGCAATAAGGGCAGATACGCAGTATTTT. It is translated as CASSNSRVAIRADTQYF.

This clone was counted many times. The chain carries TRBV5-6 and TRBJ2-5; 9 positions agree with TRBD1. The J segment lost 5 bases and the V segment lost 0 bases, leaving 11 bases of the junction unmatched. Germline CDR1 and CDR2: SGHDT and YYEEEE. The CDR3 is made up of 17 amino acids. CDR3 sequence reads: CASSLGYPGQGRETQYF. CDR3 sequence (DNA): TGTGCCAGCAGCTTGGGATATCCGGGACAGGGCCGCGAGACCCAGTACTTC.

This clone was seen repeatedly, ten times or more. The rearrangement joins TRBV2 to TRBJ2-7; a weak D match, TRBD2 (6 bases). The CDR3 contains 13 residues. Germline V lookup: CDR1 SNHLY, CDR2 FYNNEI. The V gene lost 2 bases and the J gene lost 6 bases, with 11 bases spanning the gap. The CDR3: CASSEYQGLEQYF. In DNA form, the CDR3 reads TGTGCCAGCAGTGAATACCAGGGACTCGAGCAGTACTTC.

This clone appeared many times. The gene calls are TRBV7-8 and TRBJ1-1, with 12 bases fitting TRBD1. V lost 1 base, J lost 6 bases, and 21 bases stayed unmatched. Germline V gene data show CDR1 as SGHVS and CDR2 as FQNEAQ. This CDR3 is 21 amino acids long. CDR3 coding DNA: TGTGCCAGCAGCTTAGAAGCTCCGGGACAGGGGGCGCGGGCCTATCTATCTGAAGCTTTCTTT. Translated, it gives CASSLEAPGQGARAYLSEAFF. Using reference TRBV7-8 and TRBJ1-1 for the parts outside the CDR3, the full variable domain is GAGVSQSPRYKVAKRGQDVALRCDPISGHVSLFWYQQALGQGPEFLTYFQNEAQLDKSGLPSDRFFAERPEGSVSTLKIQRTQQEDSAVYLCASSLEAPGQGARAYLSEAFFGQGTRLTVV.

This clone occurred many times. The chain couples TRBV10-3 to TRBJ2-6; unclear D gene. V was shortened by 10 bases and J by 0 bases, with 7 bases between the two germline ends. This CDR3 is built from 13 residues. The V gene's germline CDR1 is ENHRY and CDR2 SYGVKD. The CDR3 loop is CATQSSGANVLTF. The CDR3 region has the DNA TGTGCCACACAGAGCTCTGGGGCCAACGTCCTGACTTTC.

In this sample, this clone turned up many times. The V gene is TRBV27, the J gene TRBJ1-2; 7 positions agree with TRBD1. The trim removed 6 bases at V and 1 base at J, leaving 8 bases unmatched. The germline V gene encodes CDR1 MNHEY and CDR2 SMNVEV (reference sequence). This CDR3 comprises 15 residues. CDR3 sequence: CASRYRYRGNYGYTF. The CDR3 nucleotides read TGTGCCAGCAGATACCGGTACAGGGGTAACTATGGCTACACCTTC.

This clone is large by share. The chain joins TRBV6-5 to TRBJ1-1; D not resolved. The CDR3 consists of 13 residues. The germline V and J ends were trimmed by 5 bases and 4 bases, with 11 bases remaining between them. Germline CDR1 and CDR2: MNHEY and SVGAGI. The CDR3 here is CASSGRFTTEAFF. The CDR3 coding sequence is TGTGCCAGCAGTGGTCGGTTTACCACTGAAGCTTTCTTT.

Many counts were recorded for this clone. The rearrangement joins TRBV7-6 to TRBJ2-7; 8 bases are a match to TRBD2. The CDR3 totals 13 residues. The trim removed 5 bases at V and 3 bases at J, leaving 3 bases unmatched. CDR1 is SGHVS, CDR2 FNYEAQ, per germline. The CDR3 is CASSPRGGYEQYF. The CDR3 DNA sequence: TGTGCCAGCAGCCCCCGGGGGGGCTACGAGCAGTACTTC.

This clone was seen ten or more times. This chain links TRBV4-1 with TRBJ1-2, with a weak D call TRBD1 (5 bases). The CDR3 totals 15 residues. Germline values: CDR1 MGHRA, CDR2 YSYEKL. V shed 1 base and J shed 3 bases, with 12 bases lying between them. The CDR3 region is CASSQGAGPDYGYTF. CDR3 DNA sequence: TGCGCCAGCAGCCAAGGCGCGGGGCCAGACTATGGCTACACCTTC.

The table lists this clone with many counts. The chain has TRBV11-3 and TRBJ2-7, with D possibly matching TRBD2 (5 bases). The CDR3 is 15 residues long. V was clipped by 0 bases and J by 7 bases, with 16 bases between them. The germline CDR1 and CDR2 sequences are SGHNT and YENEEA. The CDR3 DNA reads as TGTGCCAGCAGCTTAGATCGGGAAGAGGGTCGGGAGCAGTACTTC. Protein: CASSLDREEGREQYF.